This T cell receptor (beta chain) was recovered during a study of blood T cell repertoires in COVID-19 (dated by TCRdb to about 2020). Study-wide context: Samples from collaborators originated in the United States, Italy and Spain and spanned both the acute and convalescent phases of COVID-19. The material from the prospective study consisted of cDNA or gDNA derived from T cells, B-cell-depleted T cells, or PBMCs. Subjects who had been exposed to COVID-19, were actively infected with it, or had recovered from it provided the deeply sampled blood TCRbeta repertoires that made up the dataset. The repertoires were made available in a free public database intended to serve as a resource for research on the immune response to SARS-CoV-2. Samples came from the ongoing ImmuneRACE study (first 160 participants) plus 1,254 subjects from 6 global collaborators. A de-identified subject ID, COVID-19 status, age in years and sex were almost always included in the sample metadata. Where available, HLA class I and class II types were obtained from metadata supplied by the sample provider rather than from assay-based typing.

The CDR3, cysteine through phenylalanine, is 15 amino acids long. The read is trimmed to its CDR3 DNA, 45 bases read in frame from base 1. Germline trimming amounts to 2 bases on V and 6 bases on J, with 7 as the count of junction bases outside the gene matches. From the germline V gene, CDR1 is SNHLY and CDR2 is FYNNEI. The collaborating institutions used their own protocols to collect whole blood in K2EDTA tubes. For TCRbeta analysis, collaborators shipped samples as frozen whole blood, isolated PBMCs, or DNA extracted from either of those sample types. The full study reports these points: The quantity of clinical and demographic metadata differed by source and by participant and was supplied without curation.

TCRbeta CDR3 regions were amplified from genomic DNA using the immunoSEQ Assay, a bias-controlled multiplex PCR. In the authors' own workflow: Within the assay, amplification of reference gene primers was used to estimate how many nucleated cells each sample contained. To quantify the absolute abundance of each unique TCRbeta CDR3 rearrangement, sequence reads were collapsed and filtered. For each sample, productive Simpson clonality was calculated by taking the square root of Simpson's diversity index across productive rearrangements. Drawn from immuneACCESS, this table holds only the in-frame rearrangements with V and J called that TCRdb kept. Clones are partly lost; checked studies trace under half to an unresolved V gene and leave the rest unexplained. The DNA gave D and trimming, while V, J and clone size come from that table. The sample table records about 240,000 clones; approximately 85% of these occur just once. The ten largest make up 4.7% of the sample.

In regard to this clone: Its recognized antigen is unknown. Base qualities are missing; no much larger clone stands one base away.

This clonotype originated in a woman in her 70s with acute or convalescent COVID-19. Rearrangement joined TRBV2 to TRBJ1-5, and 7 junctional nucleotides match TRBD1. The sample was peripheral blood. The CDR3 reads CASSELQGVGQPQHF. The DNA sequence follows: TGTGCCAGCAGTGAACTGCAGGGGGTTGGTCAGCCCCAGCATTTT. The entire variable domain, with the stretches around the CDR3 drawn from the reference TRBV2 and TRBJ1-5 proteins, is EPEVTQTPSHQVTQMGQEVILRCVPISNHLYFYWYRQILGQKVEFLVSFYNNEISEKSEIFDDQFSVERPDGSNFTLKIRSTKLEDSAMYFCASSELQGVGQPQHFGDGTRLSIL.